This TCR beta chain was retrieved from a study of shared clonotypes between healthy human individuals (dated by TCRdb to 2018 to 2021). At the level of the whole study: A couple of women and a few men aged 18 to 49 years were included in the cohort. For each donor, CD4 naive and CD4 memory were each given three plates, CD8 naive was given two plates, and CD8 memory was given one plate. To estimate repertoire size and how much clonotypes are shared between individuals, the study performed deep sequencing of blood TCR repertoires from a handful of healthy adults. To increase sequencing depth and limit assay-specific biases, TCR repertoire library preparation and sequencing were carried out by different laboratories using diverse techniques. Per donor, leukapheresis produced somewhere between about 0.9 and 9.5 billion PBMCs. Overall study results and their limits: Because the study included a small number of donors, the genetic and exposure-history diversity represented was limited. Pairwise subsampling indicated that sequencing depth was expected to affect the degree of clonotype sharing among donors. Sampling was limited to blood, and TCR repertoires in tissue likely differ from TCR repertoires in blood. Higher generation probabilities were observed for clonotypes shared by all four sorted-subset donors than for non-shared clonotypes. Larger estimated clonotype richness was generally found for naive subsets than for memory subsets. Rarefaction of sorted-subset datasets indicated incomplete sequencing despite the large sequencing depth. Sharing across several donors was observed for about 4.8% of naive CD4, under 4% of naive CD8, 2% to 2.5% of memory CD4, and over 0.3% of memory CD8 clonotypes.

Looking up the germline V gene yields CDR1 SGHTA and CDR2 FQGNSA. There are 12 amino acids in the CDR3, from cysteine to phenylalanine inclusive. The only DNA kept is the CDR3, 36 bases in frame from the first base. The germline ends are 6 bases apart after V is trimmed by 5 bases and J by 2 bases. CD8 naive samples were obtained by positive selection for CCR7 among CD45RO-negative cells, yielding a CD45RA+CCR7+ population from which TemRA cells were excluded. The donors were healthy, HIV-negative adults who had no recently reported acute infections or vaccinations. Only Caucasian adults living in Nashville, Tennessee, USA were represented among the donors. Blood was collected by leukapheresis, and PBMCs were isolated by Ficoll-Histopaque density gradient centrifugation and then cryopreserved in liquid nitrogen vapor phase. Analytical flow cytometry was used to check the purity and quantity of each magnetically sorted T cell population. From each sorted fraction, genomic DNA was isolated and quantified by UV absorbance on a Nanodrop 2000c.

TCR CDR3 regions were amplified from genomic DNA by multiplex PCR using the deep immunoSEQ assay. Extracted genomic DNA from each cell subset was spread evenly across all wells of several immunoSEQ 96-well plates, with each plate serving as a replicate. For sorted subsets, each replicate PCR was loaded with 200 ng genomic DNA, equivalent to 30,000 or so T cell genomes. Purified libraries were quantified with a Qubit 3.0 fluorometer, sized on a Bioanalyzer 2100, and re-quantified with the KAPA Library Quantification kit. Every immunoSEQ 96-well plate was sequenced on a dedicated single-read 150-cycle Illumina NextSeq 550 flow cell. For the original study's pipeline: Because the immunoSEQ output held only junctional sequences and lacked quality scores, the filtering could not match the filtering applied to full-length reads. To assign V/J genes and CDR3, sequences were annotated using PyIR, a Python wrapper for IgBLAST v1.9, with IMGT germline references. Reads were filtered out if the reads had weak V/J assignments (E-value above 1e-6), no CDR3, stop codons, out-of-frame junctions, or ambiguous translated residues. V3J clonotypes were defined as sequences sharing an identical inferred V gene, J gene, and CDR3 amino acid sequence. Percentage overlap between repertoires was computed as shared unique clonotypes divided by the size of the smaller repertoire. RTK rarefaction, the Chao1 estimator, and Recon v2.1 estimates of unobserved clonotypes were used to assess repertoire richness. For all TCRbeta clonotypes obtained by the gDNA method from a handful of donors, generation probabilities were computed with OLGA. The table was pulled from immuneACCESS by TCRdb, which kept in-frame rearrangements only. Such tables lose some clones; where checked, under half of the loss comes from unresolved V genes, and the rest has no known cause. V, J and clone size are taken as reported in that table, and D and trimming were inferred from the DNA itself. The sample table records some 2,100,000 clones; 85% to 95% of these occur just once. 1.5% to 2% of the sample is in the top ten clones.

About this clone itself: Which antigen it targets is not known. The record has no base qualities; no much larger clone is one base away. The sample has other DNA sequences that encode this CDR3 too.

The clonotype was recovered from a man younger than 35 in good health. Some clones in this sample may be carry-over from other donors' samples. Sequenced material: naive CD8+ T cells from PBMCs. Interpreted using the paper, the cell subset or site label stands for: CD45RA+CCR7+. The chain employs TRBV7-2 and TRBJ2-5, with an unclear D gene assignment. The CDR3 reads as follows: CASSPRQETQYF. Read as DNA, the sequence is TGTGCCAGCAGCCCGCGTCAAGAGACCCAGTACTTC.